Each of the 6 T cell receptor beta chains below was sequenced from the same sample in a study of blood T cell repertoires in COVID-19. Some clones are missing from TCRdb's copy, which holds only in-frame ones; the method was immunoSEQ multiplex PCR. The repertoire holds 350,000 to 550,000 clones, with 80% to 90% as singletons. The sample comprised PBMCs or T cells enriched from blood (not recorded which). The receptor set was obtained from a man aged 25 to 40 who had recovered from COVID-19.

This rearrangement joins TRBV3-1 (or the pseudogene TRBV3-2) to TRBJ2-3; D may be TRBD2 (5 bases). The V and J ends lost 1 base and 7 bases respectively, with 9 bases between them. The CDR3 has 13 amino acids. Germline assignment: CDR1 LGHDT and CDR2 YNNKEL (reference sequence). In DNA form, the CDR3 reads TGTGCCAGCAGCCAAGCCGACTACAATACGCAGTATTTT. Translating it yields CASSQADYNTQYF.

The V call is TRBV19, the J call TRBJ1-4; 12 nucleotides agree with TRBD1. Germline V gives CDR1 LNHDA, CDR2 SQIVND (reference sequence). V lost 5 bases, J lost 6 bases, and 7 bases stayed unmatched. CDR3 size: 16 residues. DNA for the CDR3: TGTGCCAGTAGTCAGGGACAGGGGGCTTTCGATGAAAAACTGTTTTTT. This sequence encodes CASSQGQGAFDEKLFF.

The chain has TRBV3-1 (or the pseudogene TRBV3-2) and TRBJ1-1, with a weak D call TRBD1 (5 bases). CDR1 and CDR2 (germline): LGHDT, YNNKEL (reference sequence). Trimming removed 2 bases from V and 7 bases from J, with 14 bases in between. The CDR3 contains 14 residues. CDR3 coding DNA: TGTGCCAGCAGCCAACCGGGGGTGGTCGGTGAAGCTTTCTTT. It translates to CASSQPGVVGEAFF.

The rearrangement joins TRBV14 to TRBJ2-7, with a tentative D call TRBD1 (6 bases). The CDR3 covers 13 residues. V lost 1 base, J lost 6 bases, and 10 bases lay in between. Germline values: CDR1 SGHDN, CDR2 FVKESK. The CDR3 loop reads CASSQVRGSEQYF. The CDR3 nucleotides are TGTGCCAGCAGCCAAGTGAGGGGGTCCGAGCAGTACTTC.

This clone showed up just once. The same CDR3 is also encoded by other DNA sequences in this sample. The rearrangement links TRBV3-1 (or the pseudogene TRBV3-2) to TRBJ1-3, with 7 bases that match TRBD1. This CDR3 comprises 16 residues. Looked up from germline, CDR1 is LGHDT and CDR2 is YNNKEL (reference sequence). V lost 1 base to trimming and J lost 0 bases; unmatched junction nucleotides: 3. The CDR3 loop reads CASSQAGGLSGNTIYF. The CDR3, as DNA: TGTGCCAGCAGCCAAGCAGGGGGTCTCTCTGGAAACACCATATATTTT.

The chain combines TRBV2 with TRBJ2-7, with a tentative D call TRBD2 (5 bases). V was cut by 6 bases and J by 6 bases, with 18 bases left in between. The CDR3 extends over 14 amino acids. Germline V gene data show CDR1 as SNHLY and CDR2 as FYNNEI. The CDR3 here is CASSRGPGVPEQYF. In DNA, the CDR3 is TGTGCCAGCAGCCGCGGGCCCGGGGTGCCCGAGCAGTACTTC.